This T cell receptor (beta chain) was obtained from a study of prognosis after radiotherapy for stage I lung cancer. Study-wide background: Enrolled patients comprised some 13 with newly diagnosed primary stage I lung tumors and 5 or 6 with oligometastatic NSCLC after surgical resection of the primary tumor.

Germline CDR1 SNHLY, CDR2 FYNNEI. V shed 1 base, J shed 5 bases, and the junction held 4 bases outside the gene matches. The CDR3 sequence is 15 residues long. This clonotype has ten or more counts. TCR beta CDR3 was amplified from genomic DNA by two-round multiplex PCR. Round one of PCR was performed, and it used primers specific to each TRBV and TRBJ gene. TCRdb used MiXCR to reprocess the multiplex PCR reads, holding one entry per CDR3 protein. The table records about 16,000 distinct CDR3 sequences, around 40% of them present only once. This clonotype originated in a donor over 45 with non-small cell lung cancer. The J gene is TRBJ1-3, the V gene TRBV2, with 8 nucleotides matching TRBD1. Here the sequenced sample was PBMCs, taken before or after stereotactic body radiation therapy (not recorded which). Here the CDR3 DNA reads TGTGCCAGCAGTGAAGATCCAGGGGGCCGAAACACCATATATTTT. This codes for CASSEDPGGRNTIYF.